This is a list of T cell receptor beta chains from one sample in a study of blood T cell repertoires in COVID-19. Generated by immunoSEQ multiplex PCR, the TCRdb table keeps only in-frame clones and is missing some. Of 45,000 or so clones in the sample, about 85% were seen once. The specimen sequenced was peripheral blood. All receptors derive from a middle-aged man with active COVID-19. Each CDR3 is given without its conserved first and last residue.

v_gene	j_gene	CDR3aa
TRBV27	TRBJ1-6	ASSFRDNNSPLH
TRBV24-1	TRBJ2-1	ATSDLGTSGYNEQF
TRBV18	TRBJ1-2	ASSPRGQGYGYT
TRBV5-1	TRBJ2-3	ASNPDSSSTQY
TRBV24-1	TRBJ1-5	ATSSGSPFSNQPQH
TRBV11-2	TRBJ2-1	ASSFPRPLANSYNEQF
TRBV5-1	TRBJ2-5	ASTLLASGSRETQY
TRBV27	TRBJ2-3	ASSSSGIGTDTQY
TRBV19	TRBJ2-4	ASSIRDRGNIQY
TRBV5-1	TRBJ2-2	ASSLDAGTGELF
TRBV5-6	TRBJ1-2	ASSPRGPGVNYGYT
TRBV27	TRBJ1-2	ASSLSGQGNGYT
TRBV20-1	TRBJ2-7	SASRPRLISYEQY
TRBV19	TRBJ1-1	ASTAGAEAF
TRBV11-3	TRBJ2-3	ASSLGGTGIDTQY
TRBV6-5	TRBJ2-5	ASSSGPQGTQY
TRBV5-1	TRBJ2-3	ASTTSGSHSTDTQY
TRBV4-1	TRBJ1-4	ASSQGYGENEKLF
TRBV28	TRBJ2-5	ASSFLTSGRPETQY
TRBV27	TRBJ1-3	ASSIRGPVWGNTIY
TRBV7-2	TRBJ2-7	ASSRIPGTAYEQY
TRBV19	TRBJ2-7	ASSIGGYEVDEQY
TRBV28	TRBJ2-7	ASSPGGSSYEQY
TRBV5-4	TRBJ1-6	ASSYSRDSPLH
TRBV27	TRBJ1-1	ASSLWGSNTEAF
TRBV24-1	TRBJ2-5	ATSRAGAQETQY
TRBV5-1	TRBJ2-2	ASSFGTGNTGELF
TRBV7-3	TRBJ2-1	ASSLSSDDREQF
TRBV10-3	TRBJ2-3	AISEGLATDTQY
TRBV5-1	TRBJ2-3	ASSFGTERDERDTQY
TRBV3-1/TRBV3-2	TRBJ2-1	ASSDILGGAEQF
TRBV5-1	TRBJ1-1	ASSLWGAENTEAF
TRBV15	TRBJ2-3	ATSRDTSGSTDTQY
TRBV7-9	TRBJ1-5	ASSLATGGQPQH
TRBV2	TRBJ2-7	ASSVAYSYEQY
TRBV28	TRBJ2-7	ASSPPWRGMTYEQY
TRBV3-1/TRBV3-2	TRBJ1-2	ASSQAIALPNYGYT
TRBV7-2	TRBJ1-1	ASSVDGTANTEAF
TRBV5-1	TRBJ1-1	ASSLGDRVGEAF
TRBV7-9	TRBJ1-4	ASGRQPTNEKLF
TRBV19	TRBJ2-5	ASSIAGTDQETQY
TRBV6-4	TRBJ2-1	ASSRIAGSYNEQF
TRBV5-1	TRBJ1-1	ASSFTGMGTEAF
TRBV2	TRBJ2-1	ASRGGYNEQF